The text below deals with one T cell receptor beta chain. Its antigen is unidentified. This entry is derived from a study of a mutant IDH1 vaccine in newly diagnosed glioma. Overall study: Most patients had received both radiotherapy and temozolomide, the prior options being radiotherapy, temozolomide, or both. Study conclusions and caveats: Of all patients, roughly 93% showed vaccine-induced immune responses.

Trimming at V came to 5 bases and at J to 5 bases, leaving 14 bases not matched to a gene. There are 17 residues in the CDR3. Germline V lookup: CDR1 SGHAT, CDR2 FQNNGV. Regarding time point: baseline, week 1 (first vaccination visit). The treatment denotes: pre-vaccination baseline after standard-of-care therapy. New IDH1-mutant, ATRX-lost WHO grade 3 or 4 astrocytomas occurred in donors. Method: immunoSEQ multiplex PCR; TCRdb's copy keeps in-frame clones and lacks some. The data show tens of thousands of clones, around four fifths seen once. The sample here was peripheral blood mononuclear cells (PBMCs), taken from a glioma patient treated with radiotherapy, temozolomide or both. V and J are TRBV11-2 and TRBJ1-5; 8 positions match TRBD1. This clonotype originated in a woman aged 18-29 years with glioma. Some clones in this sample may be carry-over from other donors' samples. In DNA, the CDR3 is TGTGCCAGCAGCCCCGGACAGGGTTTGTTGAAGGATCAGCCCCAGCATTTT. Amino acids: CASSPGQGLLKDQPQHF. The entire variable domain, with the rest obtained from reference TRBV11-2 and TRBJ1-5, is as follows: EAGVAQSPRYKIIEKRQSVAFWCNPISGHATLYWYQQILGQGPKLLIQFQNNGVVDDSQLPKDRFSAERLKGVDSTLKIQPAKLEDSAVYLCASSPGQGLLKDQPQHFGDGTRLSIL.